The T cell receptor beta chain described here comes from a study of vaccination effects on CD4 cells after COVID-19. Study-wide context: Antigen-specific CD4+ T cell clonotypes were called by their expansion after viral peptide-pool culture in ViraFEST. PBMC were cultured at roughly 2 million per well with about 9 IU/ml IL-2 and about 9.4 ug/ml peptides. Study-wide findings and caveats: Late post-vaccination, clones induced by infection and those induced by vaccine underwent marked clonal contraction.

The CDR3 is 16 amino acids. The germline V and J ends were trimmed by 2 bases and 8 bases, with 21 bases remaining between them. Germline V lookup: CDR1 LGHNA, CDR2 YNFKEQ. Following an approximately 10-day culture, CD4+ T cells were purified. Half-medium exchanges with IL-2 medium took place on days 3 and 7. Points on this clone: The antigen remains unidentified.

Clones were read by immunoSEQ multiplex PCR, and TCRdb kept only the in-frame ones, dropping some. Of 35,000 to 40,000 clones listed, roughly 74% were seen once; the top ten hold roughly 3.1%. The source is a human donor who received a COVID-19 vaccine. This material consisted of CD4+ T cells from PBMCs cultured without peptide, taken before COVID-19 vaccination. J is TRBJ1-2 and V is TRBV4-2; a weak D match, TRBD1 (5 bases). CDR3 sequence reads: CASSQTDQGLGKGYTF. The CDR3 coding sequence is TGTGCCAGCAGCCAAACCGATCAGGGCCTAGGTAAAGGCTACACCTTC.